The rows below give T cell receptor beta chains drawn from one sample of a study of cytomegalovirus exposure and HLA in healthy donors. Assay: immunoSEQ multiplex PCR; the TCRdb copy retains only in-frame clones and omits some. The sample lists roughly 200,000 clones; approximately 80% were seen once. Sequencing was carried out using PBMCs. These receptors were collected from a woman in her twenties or thirties in good health and CMV-seropositive. Each CDR3 is given with its conserved first and last residue. D genes are given only for firm matches. Clone size is not always given. Where it is, it says once, few, many or a class for expanded clones.

TRBJ2-7	TRBD1	-	TRBV10-3	16	TGTGCCATCAGTGGGATGGGACAGGGGAGCTCCTACGAGCAGTACTTC	CAISGMGQGSSYEQYF
TRBJ2-1	-	-	TRBV5-1	16	TGCGCCAGCAGCCCCCAGGGCGAAACTTCCTACAATGAGCAGTTCTTC	CASSPQGETSYNEQFF
TRBJ1-1	TRBD1	-	TRBV6-1	14	TGTGCCAGCAGTAGCAGGGGGCATGAACAACGGGCTTTCTTT	CASSSRGHEQRAFF
TRBJ2-2	-	-	TRBV12-5	14	TGTGCTAGTGGTTTGTCGATGACGGGCGGGGAGCTGTTTTTT	CASGLSMTGGELFF
TRBJ2-1	TRBD2	few	TRBV6-4	15	TGTGCCAGCAGTGACATGGGGGGGGCCTACAATGAGCAGTTCTTC	CASSDMGGAYNEQFF
TRBJ2-2	-	-	TRBV2	15	TGTGCCAGCAGTGAAGCGCTTCTAGCTACCGGGGAGCTGTTTTTT	CASSEALLATGELFF
TRBJ2-7	-	-	TRBV2	11	TGTGCCAGCAGTACCGTCGGCGAGCAGTACTTC	CASSTVGEQYF
TRBJ1-1	TRBD1	few	TRBV5-4	17	TGTGCCAGCAGCTTGGGGGTAGGGGGCAAGGTGAACACTGAAGCTTTCTTT	CASSLGVGGKVNTEAFF
TRBJ2-1	TRBD2	-	TRBV5-4	15	TGTGCCAGCAGCCTGGGACCAGAGCCCGGGACTAGCCTACTCTTC	CASSLGPEPGTSLLF
TRBJ2-4	TRBD2	-	TRBV9	18	TGTGCCAGCAGCGTAGGGATAGCGGGGGATCTAGCCAAAAACATTCAGTACTTC	CASSVGIAGDLAKNIQYF
TRBJ1-2	TRBD1	once	TRBV6-1	14	TGTGCCAGCACCAACCCGGGACAGGCTTATGGCTACACCTTC	CASTNPGQAYGYTF
TRBJ2-7	TRBD2	-	TRBV7-2	15	TGTGCCAGCAGCCTAACTAGCGGGAGAAGATACGAGCAGTACTTC	CASSLTSGRRYEQYF
TRBJ1-2	TRBD1	-	TRBV7-8	13	TGTGCCACCGGACAGGGACCCGGGTATGGCTACACCTTC	CATGQGPGYGYTF
TRBJ1-2	-	-	TRBV30	11	TGTGCCGGTGACGGGAGCTATGGCTACACCTTC	CAGDGSYGYTF
TRBJ2-7	-	-	TRBV5-1	15	TGCGCCAGCAGCTTAGGGGGGGGCCACTCCTACGAGCAGTACTTC	CASSLGGGHSYEQYF
TRBJ2-7	TRBD1	-	TRBV28	16	TGTGCCAGCAGTTTATCCACCGGGACAGGGGACTACGAGCAGTACTTC	CASSLSTGTGDYEQYF
TRBJ2-4	-	-	TRBV6-5	16	TGTGCCAGCAGTTCATTACAGGGCGTAGCCAAAAACATTCAGTACTTC	CASSSLQGVAKNIQYF
TRBJ2-1	TRBD2	-	TRBV9	16	TGTGCCAGCAGCGCCCAACTAGCGGGAGGGTTGGATGAGCAGTTCTTC	CASSAQLAGGLDEQFF
TRBJ2-2	-	-	TRBV7-7	13	TGTGCTAGCAGTCGCGACTTGACCGGGGAGCTGTTTTTT	CASSRDLTGELFF
TRBJ2-7	-	-	TRBV5-5	16	TGTGCCAGCAGCTTTCGGGAGGACAGGGTAACCTACGAGCAGTACTTC	CASSFREDRVTYEQYF
TRBJ2-2	-	-	TRBV7-3	14	TGTGCCAGCAGTTGGGCCGCGAACACCGGGGAGCTGTTTTTT	CASSWAANTGELFF
TRBJ1-2	-	-	TRBV28	13	TGTGCCAGCAGTTCGCACAGCAACTATGGCTACACCTTC	CASSSHSNYGYTF
TRBJ1-1	-	few	TRBV2	14	TGTGCCAGCAGTGGGGCACAGGGTAGGACTGAAGCTTTCTTT	CASSGAQGRTEAFF
TRBJ2-7	TRBD2	few	TRBV11-2	15	TGTGCCAGCAGCTTCGGGACGGGAGGGTGGTACGAGCAGTACTTC	CASSFGTGGWYEQYF
TRBJ2-7	-	few	TRBV27	16	TGTGCCAGCAGTTTATCAAGCGGGTTGAGCTCCTACGAGCAGTACTTC	CASSLSSGLSSYEQYF
TRBJ2-7	TRBD2	-	TRBV18	21	TGTGCCAGCATCAGAGATCGACTAGCGGGAGGGTATGGGAGTGGGTCCTACGAGCAGTACTTC	CASIRDRLAGGYGSGSYEQYF
TRBJ1-5	-	-	TRBV30	18	TGTGCCTGGAGATTTGCCGCCGGGGGAAAGGTTTTAAATCAGCCCCAGCATTTT	CAWRFAAGGKVLNQPQHF
TRBJ1-2	-	-	TRBV7-2	13	TGTGCCAGCAGCTTAGGGTCTGGGGGCGGCTACACCTTC	CASSLGSGGGYTF
TRBJ1-5	TRBD1	-	TRBV9	19	TGTGCCAGCAGCGTATTTTGCGGGACAGGGATCCAGCGGAATCAGCCCCAGCATTTT	CASSVFCGTGIQRNQPQHF
TRBJ2-2	-	few	TRBV7-3	13	TGTGCCAGCAGCTTTAGGGGCACCGGGGAGCTGTTTTTT	CASSFRGTGELFF
TRBJ2-7	TRBD1	-	TRBV6-1	15	TGTGCCAGCAGTGACCCGGGACAGGAGTCCTACGAGCAGTACTTC	CASSDPGQESYEQYF
TRBJ2-3	TRBD2	once	TRBV4-3	15	TGCGCCAGCAGCCAAGATACTAGCGGGGCAGATACGCAGTATTTT	CASSQDTSGADTQYF
TRBJ2-3	TRBD2	-	TRBV6-5	15	TGTGCCAGCAGTCAGCGGGGGGGAAAGACAGATACGCAGTATTTT	CASSQRGGKTDTQYF
TRBJ1-5	-	-	TRBV15	15	TGTGCCACCAGCAGGGGGAGACGGGACAATCAGCCCCAGCATTTT	CATSRGRRDNQPQHF